Listed below are T cell receptor beta chains from one sample, sequenced in a study of T-cell reconstitution after alpha-beta-depleted transplantation in children. TCRdb ran MiXCR on the PCR reads and lists one entry per CDR3 protein. This table has about 280,000 distinct CDR3 sequences, roughly 11% appearing once. The input for sequencing was peripheral blood, taken 180 days after TCRalphabeta/CD19-depleted stem cell transplant. These receptors originate from a male patient between 2 and 10 years old who had a stem cell transplant for chronic granulomatous disease, so the T cells may come from the graft donor. The CDR3 runs from the conserved cysteine through the conserved F or W. D genes are given only for firm matches. Where a row states a size, it is once, few, many or the class of an expanded clone; other rows omit it.

J gene: TRBJ2-5; V gene: TRBV5-6; D gene: TRBD1; clone size: many; CDR3 protein: CASSLVDRKETQYF; CDR3 DNA: TGTGCCAGCAGCTTGGTGGACAGGAAAGAGACCCAGTACTTC
J gene: TRBJ2-1; V gene: TRBV2; D gene: TRBD1; clone size: -; CDR3 protein: CASSDMGQGSYNEQSF; CDR3 DNA: TGTGCCAGCAGTGATATGGGACAGGGGTCCTACAATGAGCAGTCCTTC
J gene: TRBJ2-5; V gene: TRBV20-1; D gene: TRBD1; clone size: many; CDR3 protein: CSARDADRGLRTQYF; CDR3 DNA: TGCAGTGCTAGAGATGCCGACAGGGGGCTAAGAACCCAGTACTTC
J gene: TRBJ2-7; V gene: TRBV5-1; D gene: -; clone size: many; CDR3 protein: CASSFPNADEQYF; CDR3 DNA: TGCGCCAGCAGCTTCCCCAACGCAGACGAGCAGTACTTC
J gene: TRBJ2-5; V gene: TRBV5-1; D gene: TRBD2; clone size: many; CDR3 protein: CASSTTSPETQYF; CDR3 DNA: TGCGCCAGCAGCACGACTAGCCCAGAGACCCAGTACTTC
J gene: TRBJ2-5; V gene: TRBV10-3; D gene: -; clone size: many; CDR3 protein: CAIGQTLGTQYF; CDR3 DNA: TGTGCCATCGGACAGACCCTAGGGACCCAGTACTTC
J gene: TRBJ1-2; V gene: TRBV11-2; D gene: -; clone size: many; CDR3 protein: CASSFYITGSDGYTF; CDR3 DNA: TGTGCCAGCAGCTTCTATATTACAGGGAGCGATGGCTACACCTTC
J gene: TRBJ2-5; V gene: TRBV5-1; D gene: TRBD1; clone size: many; CDR3 protein: CASSLERGQEETQYF; CDR3 DNA: TGCGCCAGCAGCTTGGAGAGGGGGCAGGAAGAGACCCAGTACTTC
J gene: TRBJ2-5; V gene: TRBV24-1; D gene: TRBD2; clone size: many; CDR3 protein: CATSGSGIETQYF; CDR3 DNA: TGTGCCACCAGTGGTAGCGGGATAGAGACCCAGTACTTC
J gene: TRBJ2-5; V gene: TRBV12-3/TRBV12-4; D gene: -; clone size: many; CDR3 protein: CASRVSTNQETQYF; CDR3 DNA: TGTGCCAGCAGAGTCTCGACAAATCAAGAGACCCAGTACTTC
J gene: TRBJ2-5; V gene: TRBV7-9; D gene: -; clone size: many; CDR3 protein: CASSIGRSGETQYF; CDR3 DNA: TGTGCCAGCAGCATAGGACGGTCGGGGGAGACCCAGTACTTC